This T cell receptor beta chain derives from a study of CD8 T cells in ankylosing spondylitis. Points from the study as a whole: Clones linked to disease, bearing a CD8+ phenotype, were relatively rare in peripheral blood. A TCR beta motif of 7 to 9 highly homologous variants seemed to mark ankylosing spondylitis blood. A subset of motif variants has previously been described in the synovial fluid and blood of reactive arthritis. Enrichment of disease-linked clones was reportedly significant in matched ankylosing spondylitis synovial fluid.

It was by quantitative 5'-RACE with molecular barcodes that TCR beta libraries were made. TCRdb reprocessed the 5' RACE reads with MiXCR, giving one entry per CDR3 protein. Of fewer than 750,000 distinct CDR3 sequences listed, around 17% were seen once; the top ten hold about 20%. Looked up from germline, CDR1 is MNHNS and CDR2 is SASEGT. The ends were cut back, 4 bases at V and 5 bases at J, with 11 bases in the middle. This CDR3 is 13 amino acids long. This clonotype was recorded a few times. Its specificity is not known. The source of this sequence is a male donor with ankylosing spondylitis. The sequencing input was blood, either unsorted or a sorted T cell fraction (not recorded which). The chain has TRBV6-1 and TRBJ1-2; D might be TRBD1 (5 bases). The CDR3 loop is CASSGDGTYGYTF. The CDR3, as DNA: TGTGCCAGCAGTGGGGACGGAACGTATGGCTACACCTTC.